The 7 T cell receptor beta chains below come from one sample, sequenced in a study of memory CD4+ T cells and cytomegalovirus serostatus. The sort gate was single viable CD3+CD4+CD8-CD45RO+ cells for memory CD4+ T cells. Clones were sequenced by immunoSEQ multiplex PCR, and TCRdb holds only the in-frame ones, with some missing. The table lists just under 65,000 clones, more than 70% of them singletons. The sequencing input was memory CD4+ T cells from blood. These receptors all stem from an adult in good health and CMV-seronegative.

The chain carries TRBV28 and TRBJ1-1; D is ambiguous. This CDR3 spans 17 amino acids. Germline-derived CDR1 and CDR2 are MDHEN and SYDVKM. V lost 2 bases and J 1 base, leaving 17 bases between the germline ends. CDR3 bases: TGTGCCAGCAGTTTAATTGGGTCGTTAGGTGCGAACACTGAAGCTTTCTTT. The encoded protein is CASSLIGSLGANTEAFF. The whole variable domain, filled in from reference TRBV28 and TRBJ1-1, reads DVKVTQSSRYLVKRTGEKVFLECVQDMDHENMFWYRQDPGLGLRLIYFSYDVKMKEKGDIPEGYSVSREKKERFSLILESASTNQTSMYLCASSLIGSLGANTEAFFGQGTRLTVV.

Of note for this clone: Relative to the germline gene, one junction end is altered; a read error may explain this. The chain is built from TRBV7-7 and TRBJ2-2; TRBD1 aligns across 10 bases. In germline, CDR1 is SSHAT, CDR2 FNYEAQ (reference sequence). CDR3 size: 15 residues. The CDR3 DNA follows: TGTGCTAGCAGCTCCTCGGGACAGGGGACCGGGGAGCTGTTTTTT. Translation gives CASSSSGQGTGELFF.

The genes are TRBV30 and TRBJ1-1, with 8 positions matching TRBD1. The CDR3 spans 12 residues. Germline lookup yields CDR1 GTSNPN and CDR2 SVGIG (reference sequence). Trimming at V came to 2 bases and at J to 8 bases, leaving 4 bases not matched to a gene. This CDR3 reads CAWSKGQGEAFF. CDR3 DNA sequence: TGTGCCTGGAGTAAAGGACAGGGCGAAGCTTTCTTT.

The J gene is TRBJ2-7, the V gene TRBV6-5, with TRBD1 matching over 10 bases. The CDR3 sequence is 13 residues long. Germline V CDR1 and CDR2: MNHEY, SVGAGI. V gave up 6 bases and J gave up 3 bases; unmatched junction bases: 2. CDR3 in DNA: TGTGCCAGCAGCCGGGACAGGGGCTACGAGCAGTACTTC. Protein product: CASSRDRGYEQYF.

The table lists this clone with a count of one. This chain uses TRBV27 with TRBJ1-2, with a tentative D call TRBD1 (5 bases). This CDR3 has 13 residues. Between the trimmed V and J ends, which lost 5 bases and 3 bases, there was a span of 10 bases. Germline CDR1 is MNHEY and CDR2 is SMNVEV (reference sequence). The CDR3 sequence: CASSPGYDYGYTF. In DNA form, the CDR3 reads TGTGCCAGCAGTCCAGGGTACGACTATGGCTACACCTTC.

This chain uses TRBV4-3 with TRBJ1-5; D perhaps matches TRBD1 (6 bases). Deletions cut 0 bases from V and 5 bases from J, with 20 bases between. Germline-derived CDR1 and CDR2 are LGHNA and YSLEER. The length of the CDR3 is 18 residues. The CDR3 is CASSQDIPLGANDQPQHF. CDR3 bases: TGCGCCAGCAGCCAAGATATTCCACTGGGGGCCAACGATCAGCCCCAGCATTTT.

The V call is TRBV5-1, the J call TRBJ1-2; D is possibly TRBD1 (5 bases). Trimming took 5 bases from V and 4 from J, leaving 9 bases between them. The CDR3 runs 12 residues. The germline V gene encodes CDR1 SGHRS and CDR2 YFSETQ. The CDR3 bases are TGCGCCAGCAGACCGGGGACCTATGGCTACACCTTC. Protein: CASRPGTYGYTF.